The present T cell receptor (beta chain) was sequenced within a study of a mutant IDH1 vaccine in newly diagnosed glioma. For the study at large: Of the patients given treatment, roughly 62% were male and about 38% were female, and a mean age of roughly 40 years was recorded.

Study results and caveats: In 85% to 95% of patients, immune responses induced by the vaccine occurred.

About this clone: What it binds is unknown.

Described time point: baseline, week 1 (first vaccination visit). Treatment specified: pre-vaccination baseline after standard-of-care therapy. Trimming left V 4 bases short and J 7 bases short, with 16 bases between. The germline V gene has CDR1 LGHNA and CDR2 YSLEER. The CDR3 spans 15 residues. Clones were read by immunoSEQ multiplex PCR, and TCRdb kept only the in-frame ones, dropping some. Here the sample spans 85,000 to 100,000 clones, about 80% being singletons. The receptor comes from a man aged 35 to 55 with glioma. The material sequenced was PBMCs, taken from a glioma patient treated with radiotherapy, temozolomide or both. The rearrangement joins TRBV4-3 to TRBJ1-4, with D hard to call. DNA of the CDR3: TGCGCCAGCAGCCCATACAACCTCGGCGGTGAAAAACTGTTTTTT. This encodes CASSPYNLGGEKLFF.